What follows are 8 T cell receptor beta chains derived from one specimen sequenced in a study of beta chain features in type 1 diabetes. The authors reverse transcribed all of the isolated RNA, so sequencing captured expressed TCRB transcripts. Data came from immunoSEQ multiplex PCR; TCRdb stores just in-frame clones and leaves some out. The data show fewer than 300,000 clones, roughly 20% seen once. Findings and limits, study-wide: Moderately but significantly shorter TCRB CDR3s were found in Type 1 diabetes patients in all four CD4+ subsets.

Antigen specificity for these receptors is unknown. The sequenced sample consisted of naive CD4+ T cells from blood. The source of these receptors is a woman between 35 and 50 years old with type 1 diabetes.

This clone was seen a single time. The chain joins TRBV7-2 to TRBJ1-2, with D possibly TRBD1 on 5 matching bases. Germline assignment: CDR1 SGHTA and CDR2 FQGNSA. The V end was cut by 1 base, the J end by 1 base, with 13 bases between. The CDR3 has 16 residues. The CDR3 loop reads CASSLEGAGGNYGYTF. The CDR3 region has the DNA TGTGCCAGCAGCTTAGAAGGGGCAGGTGGTAACTATGGCTACACCTTC.

This sequence joins TRBV7-2 and TRBJ2-1; D is ambiguous. The CDR3 length is 16 residues. V lost 2 bases to trimming and J lost 4 bases, with 15 bases between them. CDR1 and CDR2 (germline): SGHTA, FQGNSA. CDR3 amino acids: CASSLISVGEYNEQFF. The CDR3 DNA reads as TGTGCCAGCAGCTTAATTTCGGTAGGAGAATACAATGAGCAGTTCTTC.

This clone was seen a handful of times. Mismatch with germline at one junction end may stem from a read error. This chain uses TRBV15 with TRBJ2-7; 9 bases map to TRBD1. Looked up from germline, CDR1 is LNHNV and CDR2 is YYDKDF (reference sequence). The CDR3 loop spans 14 amino acids. CDR3 region: CATSRDPGQGTPQF. CDR3 DNA: TGTGCCACCAGCAGAGATCCGGGACAGGGAACTCCCCAATTC.

The chain recombines TRBV5-4 with TRBJ2-1, with 10 bases aligning to TRBD2. Looked up from germline, CDR1 is SGHNT and CDR2 is YYREEE (reference sequence). With V trimmed by 4 bases and J by 7 bases, 8 bases remained unmatched. The CDR3 runs to 15 residues. CDR3 sequence reads: CASSLTSGVWNEQFF. The DNA for the CDR3 is TGTGCCAGCAGCCTCACTAGCGGGGTTTGGAATGAGCAGTTCTTC.

This clone was found a few times. The chain recombines TRBV29-1 with TRBJ1-1, with TRBD1 as a possible D gene (6 bases). V gave up 1 base and J gave up 2 bases, with 11 bases separating them. Per the germline V gene, CDR1 is SQVTM and CDR2 is ANQGSEA. The CDR3 totals 14 residues. CDR3 protein: CSVEVGQLNTEAFF. The CDR3 DNA reads as TGCAGCGTTGAAGTGGGACAACTAAACACTGAAGCTTTCTTT.

The chain carries TRBV7-2 and TRBJ1-2; 7 bases line up with TRBD1. V was clipped by 5 bases and J by 8 bases; unmatched bases: 11. Germline V gene lookup returns CDR1 SGHTA and CDR2 FQGNSA. CDR3 length: 14 residues. CDR3 sequence: CASSPRQGIEGYTF. The CDR3 DNA is TGTGCCAGCAGCCCCAGACAGGGTATCGAAGGCTACACCTTC.

The chain uses TRBV30 and TRBJ2-1; 9 bases match TRBD2. The V gene's germline CDR1 is GTSNPN and CDR2 SVGIG (reference sequence). The CDR3 has 14 amino acids. With V trimmed by 3 bases and J by 6 bases, 6 bases remained unmatched. CDR3 DNA: TGTGCCTGGAGAAAACTAGCGGGCCTCAATGAGCAGTTCTTC. It encodes CAWRKLAGLNEQFF. Combining the CDR3 with reference TRBV30 and TRBJ2-1 gives the whole variable domain SQTIHQWPATLVQPVGSPLSLECTVEGTSNPNLYWYRQAAGRGLQLLFYSVGIGQISSEVPQNLSASRPQDRQFILSSKKLLLSDSGFYLCAWRKLAGLNEQFFGPGTRLTVL.

This clone was seen more than once but under ten times. This rearrangement joins TRBV5-1 to TRBJ1-1; TRBD1 might be the D (5 bases). The CDR3 contains 14 residues. From germline, CDR1 is SGHRS and CDR2 YFSETQ. Trimming shortened V by 3 bases and J by 5 bases, and 14 bases separated the two germline ends. The CDR3: CASSSGFLRTEAFF. Here the CDR3 DNA reads TGCGCCAGCAGCTCAGGGTTTCTGCGGACTGAAGCTTTCTTT.